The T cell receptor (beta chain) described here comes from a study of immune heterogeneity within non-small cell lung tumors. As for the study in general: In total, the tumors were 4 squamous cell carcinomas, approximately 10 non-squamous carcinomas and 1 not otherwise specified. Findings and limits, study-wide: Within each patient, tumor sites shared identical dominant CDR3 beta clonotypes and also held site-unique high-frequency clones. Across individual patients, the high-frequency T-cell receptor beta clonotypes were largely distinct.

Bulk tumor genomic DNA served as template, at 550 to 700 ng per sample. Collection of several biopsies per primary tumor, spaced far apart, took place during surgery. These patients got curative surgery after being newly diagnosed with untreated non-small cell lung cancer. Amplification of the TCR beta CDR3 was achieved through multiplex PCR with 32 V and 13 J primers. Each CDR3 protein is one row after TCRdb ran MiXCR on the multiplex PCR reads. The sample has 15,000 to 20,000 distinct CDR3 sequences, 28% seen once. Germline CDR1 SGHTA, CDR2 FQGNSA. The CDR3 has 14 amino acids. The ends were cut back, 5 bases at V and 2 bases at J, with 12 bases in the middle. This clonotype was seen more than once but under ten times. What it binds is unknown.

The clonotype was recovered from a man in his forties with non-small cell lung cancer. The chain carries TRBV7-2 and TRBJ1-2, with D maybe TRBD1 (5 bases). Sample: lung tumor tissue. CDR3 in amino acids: CASSPYQGNYGYTF. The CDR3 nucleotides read TGTGCCAGCAGCCCGTACCAGGGAAACTATGGCTACACCTTC.